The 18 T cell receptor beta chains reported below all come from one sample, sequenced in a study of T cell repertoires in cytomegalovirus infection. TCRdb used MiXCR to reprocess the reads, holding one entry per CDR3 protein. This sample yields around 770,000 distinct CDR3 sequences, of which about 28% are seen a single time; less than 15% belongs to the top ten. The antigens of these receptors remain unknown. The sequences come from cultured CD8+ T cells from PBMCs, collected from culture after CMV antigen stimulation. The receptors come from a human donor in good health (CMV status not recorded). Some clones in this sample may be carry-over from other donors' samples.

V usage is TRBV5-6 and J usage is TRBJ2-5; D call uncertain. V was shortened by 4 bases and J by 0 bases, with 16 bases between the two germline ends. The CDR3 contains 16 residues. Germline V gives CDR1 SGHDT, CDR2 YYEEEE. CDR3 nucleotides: TGTGCCAGCAGCAACCCTCTGGGCAGGTACCAAGAGACCCAGTACTTC. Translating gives CASSNPLGRYQETQYF.

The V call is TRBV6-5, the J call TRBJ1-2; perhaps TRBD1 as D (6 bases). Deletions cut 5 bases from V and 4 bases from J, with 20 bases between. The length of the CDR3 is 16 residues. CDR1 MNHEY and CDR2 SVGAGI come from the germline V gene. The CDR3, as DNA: TGTGCCAGCAGTGATGGGTGGACAGATAACGTCTATGGCTACACCTTC. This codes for CASSDGWTDNVYGYTF.

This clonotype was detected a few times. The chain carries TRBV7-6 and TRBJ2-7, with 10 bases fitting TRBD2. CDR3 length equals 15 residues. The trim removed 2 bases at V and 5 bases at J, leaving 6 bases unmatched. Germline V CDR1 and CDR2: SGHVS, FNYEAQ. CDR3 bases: TGTGCCAGCAGCTTAATACTAGCGGGGTGGGACGAGCAGTACTTC. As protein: CASSLILAGWDEQYF.

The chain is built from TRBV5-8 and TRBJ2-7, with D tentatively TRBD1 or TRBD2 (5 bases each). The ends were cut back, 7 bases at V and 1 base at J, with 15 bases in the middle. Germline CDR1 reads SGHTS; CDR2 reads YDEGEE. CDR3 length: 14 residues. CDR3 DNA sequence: TGTGCCAGCGTCGAGAGGGGTGGGTCCTACGAGCAGTACGTC. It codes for CASVERGGSYEQYV.

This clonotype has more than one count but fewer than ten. CDR3 in amino acids: CASRHHREDYNEQFF. The CDR3 DNA follows: TGTGCCAGCAGGCACCACCGGGAGGACTACAATGAGCAGTTCTTC. The chain has TRBV6-2 or TRBV6-3 and TRBJ2-1; 7 bases agree with TRBD2. The CDR3 is 15 residues long. Germline values: CDR1 MNHEY, CDR2 SVGEGT. With 6 bases clipped from V and 3 bases from J, the junction kept 8 bases outside the gene matches.

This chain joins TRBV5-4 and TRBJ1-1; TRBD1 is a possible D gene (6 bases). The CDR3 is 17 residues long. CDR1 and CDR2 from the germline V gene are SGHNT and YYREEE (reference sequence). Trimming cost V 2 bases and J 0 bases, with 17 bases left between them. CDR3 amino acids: CASSLIPRDRLNTEAFF. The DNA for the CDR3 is TGTGCCAGCAGCTTAATTCCAAGAGACAGGTTGAACACTGAAGCTTTCTTT.

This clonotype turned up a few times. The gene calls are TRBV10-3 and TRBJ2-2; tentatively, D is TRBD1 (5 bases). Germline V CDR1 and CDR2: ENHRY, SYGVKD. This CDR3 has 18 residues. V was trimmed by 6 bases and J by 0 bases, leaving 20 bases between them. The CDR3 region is CAIRKGQGKYANTGELFF. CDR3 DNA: TGTGCCATCAGGAAAGGGCAGGGAAAGTACGCGAACACCGGGGAGCTGTTTTTT.

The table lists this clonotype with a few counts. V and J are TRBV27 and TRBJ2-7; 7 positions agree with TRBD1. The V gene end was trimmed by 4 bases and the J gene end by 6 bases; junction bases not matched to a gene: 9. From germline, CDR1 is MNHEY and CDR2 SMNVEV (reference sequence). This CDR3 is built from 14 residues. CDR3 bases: TGTGCCAGCAGTTCTCGGACAGGAAGGGGCGAGCAGTACGTC. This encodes CASSSRTGRGEQYV.

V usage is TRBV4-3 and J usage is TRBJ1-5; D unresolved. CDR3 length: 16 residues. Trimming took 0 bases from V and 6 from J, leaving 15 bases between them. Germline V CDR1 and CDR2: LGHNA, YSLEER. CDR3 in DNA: TGCGCCAGCAGCCAAGATGGGATGAGGTACGGTCAGCCCCAGCATTTT. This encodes CASSQDGMRYGQPQHF.

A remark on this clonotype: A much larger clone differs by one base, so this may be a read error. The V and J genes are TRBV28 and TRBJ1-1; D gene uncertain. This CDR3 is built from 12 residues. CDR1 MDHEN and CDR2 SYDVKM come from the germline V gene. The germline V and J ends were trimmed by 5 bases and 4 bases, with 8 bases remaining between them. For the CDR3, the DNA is TGTGCCAGCAGTGACGGGATCACTGAAGCTTTCTTT. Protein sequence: CASSDGITEAFF.

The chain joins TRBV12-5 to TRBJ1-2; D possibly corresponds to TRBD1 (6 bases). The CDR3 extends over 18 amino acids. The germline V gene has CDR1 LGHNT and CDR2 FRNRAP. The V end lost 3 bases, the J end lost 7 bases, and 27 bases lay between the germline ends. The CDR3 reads CASGFLRGAIGNGGGYTF. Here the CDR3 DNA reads TGTGCTAGTGGTTTCCTCAGGGGCGCAATTGGGAATGGAGGTGGCTACACCTTC.

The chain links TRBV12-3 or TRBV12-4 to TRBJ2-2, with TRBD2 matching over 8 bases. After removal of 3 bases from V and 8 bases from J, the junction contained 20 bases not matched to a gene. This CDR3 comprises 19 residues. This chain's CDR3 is CASSFNVGSGVKVDGELFF. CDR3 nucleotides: TGTGCCAGCAGTTTTAACGTTGGTAGCGGGGTCAAAGTGGATGGGGAGCTGTTTTTT.

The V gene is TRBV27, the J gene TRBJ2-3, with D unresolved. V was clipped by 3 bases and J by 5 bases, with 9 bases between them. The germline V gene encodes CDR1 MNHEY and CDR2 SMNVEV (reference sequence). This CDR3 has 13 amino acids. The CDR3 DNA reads TGTGCCAGCAGTTTTAATTGGGGAGATACGCAGTATTTT. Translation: CASSFNWGDTQYF.

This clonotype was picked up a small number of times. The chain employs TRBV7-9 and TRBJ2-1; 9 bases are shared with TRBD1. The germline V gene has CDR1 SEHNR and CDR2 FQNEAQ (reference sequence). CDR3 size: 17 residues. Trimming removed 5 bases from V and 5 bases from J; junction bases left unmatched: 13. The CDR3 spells CASSPHLRGQGNNEQFF. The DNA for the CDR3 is TGTGCCAGCAGCCCACACTTACGGGGACAGGGCAACAATGAGCAGTTCTTC.

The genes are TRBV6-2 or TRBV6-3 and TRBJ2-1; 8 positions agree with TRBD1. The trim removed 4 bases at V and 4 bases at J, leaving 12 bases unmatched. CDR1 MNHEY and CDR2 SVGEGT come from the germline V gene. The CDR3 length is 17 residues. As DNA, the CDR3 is TGTGCCAGCAGTTTCACCCGGACAGGGCCGCTATACAATGAGCAGTTCTTC. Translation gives CASSFTRTGPLYNEQFF.

The CDR3 region has the DNA TGTGCCAGCACCCCTGGGGGTAGCTACGAGCAGTACGTC. Translated, it gives CASTPGGSYEQYV. The chain employs TRBV7-6 and TRBJ2-7; the D gene could be TRBD1 or TRBD2 (5 bases each). Germline CDR1 reads SGHVS; CDR2 reads FNYEAQ. This CDR3 is built from 13 residues. V was cut by 7 bases and J by 3 bases, with 13 bases left in between.

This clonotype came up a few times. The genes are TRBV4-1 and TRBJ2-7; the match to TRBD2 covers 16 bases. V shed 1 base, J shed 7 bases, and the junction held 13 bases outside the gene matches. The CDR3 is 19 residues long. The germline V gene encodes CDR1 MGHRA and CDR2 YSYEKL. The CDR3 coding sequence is TGCGCCAGCAGCCAAGGAACTCCGGGACTAGCGGGGGGGCTGGGAGAGCAGTACGTC. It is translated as CASSQGTPGLAGGLGEQYV.

CDR3 region: CASSRPNRTYNEQFF. The CDR3 DNA reads as TGTGCCAGCAGCCGACCTAACCGCACCTACAATGAGCAGTTCTTC. The chain carries TRBV7-9 and TRBJ2-1; D unresolved. V was cut by 5 bases and J by 2 bases, with 13 bases left in between. CDR1 is SEHNR, CDR2 FQNEAQ, per germline (reference sequence). The CDR3 has 15 residues. Full variable domain (outside the CDR3, taken from reference TRBV7-9 and TRBJ2-1): DTGVSQNPRHKITKRGQNVTFRCDPISEHNRLYWYRQTLGQGPEFLTYFQNEAQLEKSRLLSDRFSAERPKGSFSTLEIQRTEQGDSAMYLCASSRPNRTYNEQFFGPGTRLTVL.